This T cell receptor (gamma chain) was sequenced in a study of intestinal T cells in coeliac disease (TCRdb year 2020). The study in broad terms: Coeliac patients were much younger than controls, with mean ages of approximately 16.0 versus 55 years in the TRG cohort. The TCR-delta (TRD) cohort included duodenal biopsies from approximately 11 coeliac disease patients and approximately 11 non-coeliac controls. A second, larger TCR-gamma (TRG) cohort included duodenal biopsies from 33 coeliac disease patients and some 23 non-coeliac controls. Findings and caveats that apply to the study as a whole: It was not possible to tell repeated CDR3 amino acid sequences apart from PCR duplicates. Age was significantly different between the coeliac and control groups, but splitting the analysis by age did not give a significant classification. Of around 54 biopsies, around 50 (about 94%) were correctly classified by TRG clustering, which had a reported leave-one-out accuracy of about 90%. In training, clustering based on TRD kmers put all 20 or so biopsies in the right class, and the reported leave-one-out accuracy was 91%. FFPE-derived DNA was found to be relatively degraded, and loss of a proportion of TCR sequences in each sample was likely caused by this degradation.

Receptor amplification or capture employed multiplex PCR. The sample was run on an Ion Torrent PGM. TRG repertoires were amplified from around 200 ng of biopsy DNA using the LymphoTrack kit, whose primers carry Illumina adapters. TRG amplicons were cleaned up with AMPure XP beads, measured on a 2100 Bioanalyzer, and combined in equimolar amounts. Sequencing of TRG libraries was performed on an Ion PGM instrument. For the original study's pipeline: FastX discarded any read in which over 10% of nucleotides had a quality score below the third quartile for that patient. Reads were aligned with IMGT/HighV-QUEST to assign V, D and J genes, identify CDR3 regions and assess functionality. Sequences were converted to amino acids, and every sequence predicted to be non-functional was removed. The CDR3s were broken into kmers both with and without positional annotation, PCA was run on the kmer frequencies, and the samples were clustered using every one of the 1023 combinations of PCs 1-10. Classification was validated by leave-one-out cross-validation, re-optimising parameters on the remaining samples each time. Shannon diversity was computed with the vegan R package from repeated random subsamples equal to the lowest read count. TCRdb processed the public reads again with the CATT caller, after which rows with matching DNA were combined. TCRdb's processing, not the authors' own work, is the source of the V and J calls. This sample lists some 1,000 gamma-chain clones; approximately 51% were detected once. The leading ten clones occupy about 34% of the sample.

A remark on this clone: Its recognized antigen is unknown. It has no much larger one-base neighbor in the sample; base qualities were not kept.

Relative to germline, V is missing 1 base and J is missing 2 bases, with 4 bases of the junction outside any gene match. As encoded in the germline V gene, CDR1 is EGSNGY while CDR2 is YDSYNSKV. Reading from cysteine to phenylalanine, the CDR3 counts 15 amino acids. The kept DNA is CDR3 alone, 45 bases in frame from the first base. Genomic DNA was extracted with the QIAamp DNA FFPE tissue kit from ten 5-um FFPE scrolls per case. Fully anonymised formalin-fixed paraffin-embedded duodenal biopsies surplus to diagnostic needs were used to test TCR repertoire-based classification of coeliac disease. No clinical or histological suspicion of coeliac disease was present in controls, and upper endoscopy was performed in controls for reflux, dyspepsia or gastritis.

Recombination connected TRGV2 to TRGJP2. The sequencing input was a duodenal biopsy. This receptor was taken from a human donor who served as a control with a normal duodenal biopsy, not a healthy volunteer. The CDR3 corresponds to CATWDGRSSDWIKTF. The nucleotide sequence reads TGTGCCACCTGGGACGGCCGCAGTAGTGATTGGATCAAGACGTTT.